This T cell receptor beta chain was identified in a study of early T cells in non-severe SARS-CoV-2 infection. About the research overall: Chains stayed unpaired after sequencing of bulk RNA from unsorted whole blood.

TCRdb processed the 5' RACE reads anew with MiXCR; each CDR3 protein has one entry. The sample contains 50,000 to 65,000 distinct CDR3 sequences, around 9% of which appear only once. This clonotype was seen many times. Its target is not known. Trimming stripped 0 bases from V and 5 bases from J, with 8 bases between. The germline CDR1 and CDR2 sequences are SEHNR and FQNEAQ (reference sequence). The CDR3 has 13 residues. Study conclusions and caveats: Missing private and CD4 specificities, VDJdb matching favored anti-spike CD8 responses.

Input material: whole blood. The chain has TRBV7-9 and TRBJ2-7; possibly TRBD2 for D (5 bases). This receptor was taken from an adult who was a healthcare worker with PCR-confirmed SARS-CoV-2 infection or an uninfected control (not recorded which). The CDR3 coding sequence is TGTGCCAGCAGCTTAGCGCGGCGGGACGAGCAGTACTTC. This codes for CASSLARRDEQYF.